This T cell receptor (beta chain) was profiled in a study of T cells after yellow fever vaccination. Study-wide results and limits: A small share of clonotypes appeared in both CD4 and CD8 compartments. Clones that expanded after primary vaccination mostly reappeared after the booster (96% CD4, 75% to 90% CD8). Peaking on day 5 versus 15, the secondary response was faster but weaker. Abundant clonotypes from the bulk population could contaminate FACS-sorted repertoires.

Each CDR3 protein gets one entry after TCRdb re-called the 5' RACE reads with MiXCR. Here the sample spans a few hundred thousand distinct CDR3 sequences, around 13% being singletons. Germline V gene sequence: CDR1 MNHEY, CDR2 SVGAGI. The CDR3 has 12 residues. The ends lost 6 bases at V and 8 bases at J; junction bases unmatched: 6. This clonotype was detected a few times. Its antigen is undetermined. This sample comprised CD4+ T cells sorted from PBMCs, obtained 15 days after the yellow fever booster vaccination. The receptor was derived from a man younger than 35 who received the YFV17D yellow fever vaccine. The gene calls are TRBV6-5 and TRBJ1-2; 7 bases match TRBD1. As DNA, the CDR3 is TGTGCCAGCAGGACAGGGTATGAGGGCTACACCTTC. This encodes CASRTGYEGYTF.